Following are 9 T cell receptor beta chains from one sample sequenced in a study of blood T cell repertoires in COVID-19. Assay used: immunoSEQ multiplex PCR; TCRdb lists only in-frame clones, some missing. The sample records about 160,000 clones, less than 90% being singletons. The sequenced sample consisted of peripheral blood. The receptors originated from a woman aged 70-85 years with acute or convalescent COVID-19.

CDR3 amino acids: CASSDSRDRSSGNTIYF. The CDR3 region has the DNA TGTGCCAGCAGCGACAGCCGGGACAGGAGCTCTGGAAACACCATATATTTT. The chain uses TRBV5-4 and TRBJ1-3; 8 bases fit TRBD1. This CDR3 has 17 amino acids. Per the germline V gene, CDR1 is SGHNT and CDR2 is YYREEE (reference sequence). V shed 4 bases and J 0 bases; nucleotides not matched to a gene: 9. Full variable domain (missing parts from reference TRBV5-4 and TRBJ1-3): ETGVTQSPTHLIKTRGQQVTLRCSSQSGHNTVSWYQQALGQGPQFIFQYYREEENGRGNFPPRFSGLQFPNYSSELNVNALELDDSALYLCASSDSRDRSSGNTIYFGEGSWLTVV.

This chain connects TRBV7-8 to TRBJ1-6; TRBD1 matches 11 bases. This CDR3 has 15 amino acids. V shed 5 bases, J shed 8 bases, and the junction held 5 bases outside the gene matches. Germline loops: CDR1 SGHVS, CDR2 FQNEAQ. The CDR3 spells CASSPRTGGYSPLHF. DNA of the CDR3: TGTGCCAGCAGCCCTCGGACAGGGGGCTATTCACCCCTCCACTTT.

The chain joins TRBV9 to TRBJ2-7; 9 bases match TRBD1. Germline values: CDR1 SGDLS, CDR2 YYNGEE. There are 16 residues in the CDR3. The V segment lost 4 bases and the J segment 2 bases; nucleotides outside the gene matches: 10. The CDR3 DNA is TGTGCCAGCAGCCCCATCCCCGGGACAGGGACCTACGAGCAGTACTTC. Protein product: CASSPIPGTGTYEQYF.

The CDR3 DNA is TGTGCCAGCAGGGGACAGGGAGACGGTCGAGCTTTCTTT. Residues: CASRGQGDGRAFF. The V gene is TRBV6-5, the J gene TRBJ1-1, with 9 bases that match TRBD1. The CDR3 is made up of 13 amino acids. Germline assignment: CDR1 MNHEY and CDR2 SVGAGI. V trimming: 6 bases; J trimming: 10 bases; junction bases outside the gene matches: 9.

This clone has just a few counts. The chain employs TRBV4-1 and TRBJ1-1; the D is unclear. CDR3 length: 18 residues. Germline V lookup: CDR1 MGHRA, CDR2 YSYEKL. Between the trimmed V and J ends, which lost 1 base and 1 base, there was a span of 19 bases. The CDR3 DNA reads as TGCGCCAGCAGCCAAGCCAATTTTTTGGGCCCCCCGAACACTGAAGCTTTCTTT. Protein: CASSQANFLGPPNTEAFF.

CDR3 DNA: TGTGCCTGGAGTCGACAGGGGTTGAACTACGAGCAGTACTTC. Amino acids: CAWSRQGLNYEQYF. The chain uses TRBV30 and TRBJ2-7; TRBD1 agrees at 8 bases. The CDR3 is 14 residues long. Looked up from germline, CDR1 is GTSNPN and CDR2 is SVGIG (reference sequence). The ends lost 2 bases at V and 3 bases at J; junction bases unmatched: 6.

The chain is built from TRBV6-6 and TRBJ2-7; TRBD1 matches 9 bases. The CDR3 loop spans 14 amino acids. After removal of 4 bases from V and 3 bases from J, the junction contained 4 bases not matched to a gene. Germline V lookup: CDR1 MNHNY, CDR2 SVGAGI (reference sequence). The CDR3 loop is CASSSRTGDYEQYF. In nucleotides, the CDR3 is TGTGCCAGCAGTTCCAGGACAGGGGACTACGAGCAGTACTTC.

The chain's CDR3 is CASSLRGIEETQYF. The CDR3 bases are TGTGCCAGCAGTTTAAGAGGGATCGAAGAGACCCAGTACTTC. V gene TRBV28 combines with J gene TRBJ2-5; possibly TRBD2 for D (5 bases). V was clipped by 2 bases and J by 3 bases, with 10 bases between them. Germline V gene lookup returns CDR1 MDHEN and CDR2 SYDVKM. The CDR3 has 14 amino acids.

V is TRBV27 and J is TRBJ2-2; 7 bases fit TRBD2. With 2 bases clipped from V and 2 bases from J, the junction kept 8 bases outside the gene matches. There are 17 residues in the CDR3. Germline V lookup: CDR1 MNHEY, CDR2 SMNVEV (reference sequence). The CDR3 DNA is TGTGCCAGCAGTTTACTCCGGGCTAGCGGAAACACCGGGGAGCTGTTTTTT. Protein product: CASSLLRASGNTGELFF.